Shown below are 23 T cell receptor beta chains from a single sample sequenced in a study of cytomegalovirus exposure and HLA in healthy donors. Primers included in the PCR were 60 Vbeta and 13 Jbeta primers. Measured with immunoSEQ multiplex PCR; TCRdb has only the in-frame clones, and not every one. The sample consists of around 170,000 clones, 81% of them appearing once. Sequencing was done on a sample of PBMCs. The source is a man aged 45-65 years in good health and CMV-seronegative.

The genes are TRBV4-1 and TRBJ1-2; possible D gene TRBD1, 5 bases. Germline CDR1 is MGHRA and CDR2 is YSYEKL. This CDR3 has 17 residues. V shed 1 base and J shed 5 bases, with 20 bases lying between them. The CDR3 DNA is TGCGCCAGCAGCCAAGGGGGGGGAGGGGTGGCAAGTTATGGCTACACCTTC. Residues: CASSQGGGGVASYGYTF.

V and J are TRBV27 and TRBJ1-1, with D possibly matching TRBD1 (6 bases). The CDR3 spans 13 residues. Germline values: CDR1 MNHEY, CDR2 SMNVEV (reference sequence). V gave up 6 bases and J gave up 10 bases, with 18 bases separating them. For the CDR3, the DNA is TGTGCCAGCAGGCGGTGGCCAGGGGAAGTAGCTTTCTTT. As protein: CASRRWPGEVAFF.

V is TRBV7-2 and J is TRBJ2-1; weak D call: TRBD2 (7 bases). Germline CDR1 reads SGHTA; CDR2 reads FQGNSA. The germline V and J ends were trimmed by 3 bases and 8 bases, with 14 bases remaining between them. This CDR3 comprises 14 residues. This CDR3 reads CASSLEGGPYEQFF. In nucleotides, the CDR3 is TGTGCCAGCAGCTTGGAGGGGGGGCCTTATGAGCAGTTCTTC. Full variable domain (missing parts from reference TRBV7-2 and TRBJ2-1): GAGVSQSPSNKVTEKGKDVELRCDPISGHTALYWYRQSLGQGLEFLIYFQGNSAPDKSGLPSDRFSAERTGGSVSTLTIQRTQQEDSAVYLCASSLEGGPYEQFFGPGTRLTVL.

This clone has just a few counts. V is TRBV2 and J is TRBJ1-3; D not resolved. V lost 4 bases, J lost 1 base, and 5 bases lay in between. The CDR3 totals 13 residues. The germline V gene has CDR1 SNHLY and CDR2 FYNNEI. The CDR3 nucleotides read TGTGCCAGCAGTGGAGTATCTGGAAACACCATATATTTT. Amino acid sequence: CASSGVSGNTIYF.

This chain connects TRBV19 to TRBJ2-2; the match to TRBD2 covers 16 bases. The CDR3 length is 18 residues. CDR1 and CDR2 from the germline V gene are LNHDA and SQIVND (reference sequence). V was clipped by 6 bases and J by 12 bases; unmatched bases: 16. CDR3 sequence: CASSPDPGLAGGSLKLFF. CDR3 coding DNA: TGTGCCAGTAGCCCGGACCCGGGACTAGCGGGGGGGTCCCTTAAGCTGTTTTTT.

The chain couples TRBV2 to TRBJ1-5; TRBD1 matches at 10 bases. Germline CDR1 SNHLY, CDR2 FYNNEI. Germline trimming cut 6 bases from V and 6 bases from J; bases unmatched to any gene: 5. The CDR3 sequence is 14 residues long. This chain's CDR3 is CASRGRTGGQPQHF. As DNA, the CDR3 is TGTGCCAGCAGGGGCCGGACAGGGGGTCAGCCCCAGCATTTT.

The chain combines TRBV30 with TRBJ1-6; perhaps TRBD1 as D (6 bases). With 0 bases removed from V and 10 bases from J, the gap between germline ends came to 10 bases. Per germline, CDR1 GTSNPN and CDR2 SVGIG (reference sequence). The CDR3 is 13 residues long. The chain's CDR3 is CAWSVEGQSPLHF. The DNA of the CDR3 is TGTGCCTGGAGTGTAGAGGGACAATCACCCCTCCACTTT.

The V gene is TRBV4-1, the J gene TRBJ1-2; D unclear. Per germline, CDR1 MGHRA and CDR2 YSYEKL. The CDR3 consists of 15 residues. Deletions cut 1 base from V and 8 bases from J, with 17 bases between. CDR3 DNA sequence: TGCGCCAGCAGCCAAGGTCCCCTGCAGGTTGGAGGCTACACCTTC. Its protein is CASSQGPLQVGGYTF.

CDR3 protein: CAISVGQKNTIYF. CDR3 sequence (DNA): TGTGCCATCAGTGTGGGACAGAAGAACACCATATATTTT. V usage is TRBV10-3 and J usage is TRBJ1-3; 7 bases are a match to TRBD1. Germline CDR1 and CDR2: ENHRY and SYGVKD. This CDR3 has 13 amino acids. Trimming cost V 4 bases and J 7 bases; bases outside gene matches: 4.

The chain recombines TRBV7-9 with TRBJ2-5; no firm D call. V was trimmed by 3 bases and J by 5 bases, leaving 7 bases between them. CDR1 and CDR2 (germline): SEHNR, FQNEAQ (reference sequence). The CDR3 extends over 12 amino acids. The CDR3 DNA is TGTGCCAGCAGCTTCGATGGCGAGACCCAGTACTTC. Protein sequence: CASSFDGETQYF.

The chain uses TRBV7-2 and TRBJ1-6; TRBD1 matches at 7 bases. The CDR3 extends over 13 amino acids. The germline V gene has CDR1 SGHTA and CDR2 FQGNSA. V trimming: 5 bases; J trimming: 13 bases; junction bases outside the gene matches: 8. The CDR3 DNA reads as TGTGCCAGCAGCAGCAGGGGGGAGGCGCCCCTCCACTTT. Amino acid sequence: CASSSRGEAPLHF.

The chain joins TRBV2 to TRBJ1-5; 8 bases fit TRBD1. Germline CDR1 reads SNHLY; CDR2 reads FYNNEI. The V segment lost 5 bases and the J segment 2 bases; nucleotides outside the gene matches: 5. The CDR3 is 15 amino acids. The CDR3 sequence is CASSSGQGGNQPQHF. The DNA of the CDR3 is TGTGCCAGCAGTTCCGGACAGGGCGGCAATCAGCCCCAGCATTTT.

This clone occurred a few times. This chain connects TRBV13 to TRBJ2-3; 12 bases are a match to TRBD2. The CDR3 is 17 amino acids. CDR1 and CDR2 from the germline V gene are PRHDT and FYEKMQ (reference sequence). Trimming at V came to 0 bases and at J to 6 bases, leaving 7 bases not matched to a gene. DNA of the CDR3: TGTGCCAGCAGCTTAGGCCCTAGCGGGGGGGCCGAGGATACGCAGTATTTT. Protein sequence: CASSLGPSGGAEDTQYF.

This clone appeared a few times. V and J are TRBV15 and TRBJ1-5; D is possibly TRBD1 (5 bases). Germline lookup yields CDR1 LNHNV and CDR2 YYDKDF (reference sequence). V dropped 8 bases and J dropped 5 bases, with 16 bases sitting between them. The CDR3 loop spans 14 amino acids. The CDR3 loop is CATQGGRIDQPQHF. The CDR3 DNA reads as TGTGCCACCCAGGGAGGGAGAATAGATCAGCCCCAGCATTTT.

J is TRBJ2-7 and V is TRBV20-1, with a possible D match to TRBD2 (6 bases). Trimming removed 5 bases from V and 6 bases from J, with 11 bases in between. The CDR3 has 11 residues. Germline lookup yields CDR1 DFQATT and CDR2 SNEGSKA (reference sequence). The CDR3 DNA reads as TGCAGTGCTCACGGAGGGGCCGAGCAGTACTTC. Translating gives CSAHGGAEQYF.

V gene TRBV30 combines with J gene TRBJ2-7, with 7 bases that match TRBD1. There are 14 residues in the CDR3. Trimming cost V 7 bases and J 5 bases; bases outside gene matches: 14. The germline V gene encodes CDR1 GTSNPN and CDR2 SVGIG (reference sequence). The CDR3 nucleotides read TGTGCCTCAGATGACAGGGAAAGGTTCAACGAGCAGTACTTC. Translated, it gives CASDDRERFNEQYF.

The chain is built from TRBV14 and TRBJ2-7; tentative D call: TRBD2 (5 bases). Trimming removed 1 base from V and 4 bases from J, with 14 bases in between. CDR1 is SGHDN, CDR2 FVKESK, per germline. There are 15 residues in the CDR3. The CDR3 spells CASSQADSGRYEQYF. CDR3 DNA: TGTGCCAGCAGCCAAGCGGACTCAGGACGGTACGAGCAGTACTTC.

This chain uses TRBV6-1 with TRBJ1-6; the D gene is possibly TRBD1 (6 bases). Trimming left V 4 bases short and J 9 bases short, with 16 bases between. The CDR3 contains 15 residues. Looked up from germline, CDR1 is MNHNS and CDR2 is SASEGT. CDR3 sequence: CASSGQQGKSSPLHF. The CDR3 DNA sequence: TGTGCCAGCAGTGGCCAACAGGGTAAAAGTTCACCCCTCCACTTT.

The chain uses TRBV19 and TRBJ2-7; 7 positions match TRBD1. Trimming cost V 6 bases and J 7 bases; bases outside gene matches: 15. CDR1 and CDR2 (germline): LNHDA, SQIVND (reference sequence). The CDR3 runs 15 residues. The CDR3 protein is CASRDWRQGSGEQYF. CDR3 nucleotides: TGTGCCAGTAGGGATTGGAGACAGGGTTCTGGGGAGCAGTACTTC. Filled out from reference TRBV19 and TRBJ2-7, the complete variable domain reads DGGITQSPKYLFRKEGQNVTLSCEQNLNHDAMYWYRQDPGQGLRLIYYSQIVNDFQKGDIAEGYSVSREKKESFPLTVTSAQKNPTAFYLCASRDWRQGSGEQYFGPGTRLTVT.

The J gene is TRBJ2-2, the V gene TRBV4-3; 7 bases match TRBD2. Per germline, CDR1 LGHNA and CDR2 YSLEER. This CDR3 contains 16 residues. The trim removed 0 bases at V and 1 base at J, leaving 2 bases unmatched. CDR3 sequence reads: CASSQEPGGNTGELFF. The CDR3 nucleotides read TGCGCCAGCAGCCAAGAACCGGGGGGGAACACCGGGGAGCTGTTTTTT.

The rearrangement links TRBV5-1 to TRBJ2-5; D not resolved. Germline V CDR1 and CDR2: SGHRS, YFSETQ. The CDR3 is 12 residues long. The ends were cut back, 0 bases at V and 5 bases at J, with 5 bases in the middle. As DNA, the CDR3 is TGCGCCAGCAGCTTGGTCAGGGAGACCCAGTACTTC. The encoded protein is CASSLVRETQYF.

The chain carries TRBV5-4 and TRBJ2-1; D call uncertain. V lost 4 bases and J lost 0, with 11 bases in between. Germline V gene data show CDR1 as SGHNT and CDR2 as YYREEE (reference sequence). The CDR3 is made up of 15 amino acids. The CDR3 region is CASSMGPSSYNEQFF. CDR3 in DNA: TGTGCCAGCAGCATGGGTCCGAGCTCCTACAATGAGCAGTTCTTC. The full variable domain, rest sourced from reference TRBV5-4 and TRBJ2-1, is ETGVTQSPTHLIKTRGQQVTLRCSSQSGHNTVSWYQQALGQGPQFIFQYYREEENGRGNFPPRFSGLQFPNYSSELNVNALELDDSALYLCASSMGPSSYNEQFFGPGTRLTVL.

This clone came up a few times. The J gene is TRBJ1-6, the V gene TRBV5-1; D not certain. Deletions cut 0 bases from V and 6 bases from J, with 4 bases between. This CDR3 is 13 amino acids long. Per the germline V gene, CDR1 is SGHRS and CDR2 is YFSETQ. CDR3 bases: TGCGCCAGCAGCTTGGACAGTAATTCACCCCTCCACTTT. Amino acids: CASSLDSNSPLHF. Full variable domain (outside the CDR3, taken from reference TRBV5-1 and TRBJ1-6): KAGVTQTPRYLIKTRGQQVTLSCSPISGHRSVSWYQQTPGQGLQFLFEYFSETQRNKGNFPGRFSGRQFSNSRSEMNVSTLELGDSALYLCASSLDSNSPLHFGNGTRLTVT.